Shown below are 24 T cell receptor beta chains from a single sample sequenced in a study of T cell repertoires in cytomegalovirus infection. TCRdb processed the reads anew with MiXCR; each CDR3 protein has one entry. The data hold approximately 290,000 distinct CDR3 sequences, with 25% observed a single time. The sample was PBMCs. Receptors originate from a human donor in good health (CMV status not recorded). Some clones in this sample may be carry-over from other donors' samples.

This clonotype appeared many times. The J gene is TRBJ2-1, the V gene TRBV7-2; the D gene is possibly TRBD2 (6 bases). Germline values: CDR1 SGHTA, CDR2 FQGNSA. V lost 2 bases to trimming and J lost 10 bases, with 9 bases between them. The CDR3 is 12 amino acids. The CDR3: CASSLLGGEQFF. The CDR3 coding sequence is TGTGCCAGCAGCTTATTAGGAGGGGAGCAGTTCTTC.

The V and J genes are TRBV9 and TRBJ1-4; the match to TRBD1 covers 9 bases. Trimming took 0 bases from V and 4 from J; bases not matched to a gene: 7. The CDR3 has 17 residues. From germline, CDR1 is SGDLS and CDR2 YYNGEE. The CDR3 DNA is TGTGCCAGCAGCGTAGCTACAGGGGGCGCGGGTAATGAAAAACTGTTTTTT. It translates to CASSVATGGAGNEKLFF.

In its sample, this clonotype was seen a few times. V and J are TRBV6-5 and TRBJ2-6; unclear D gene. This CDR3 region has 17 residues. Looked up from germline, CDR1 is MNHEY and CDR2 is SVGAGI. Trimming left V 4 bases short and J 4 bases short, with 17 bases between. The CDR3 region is CASSSWAVNLGANVLTF. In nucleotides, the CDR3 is TGTGCCAGCAGTTCCTGGGCTGTGAACCTCGGGGCCAACGTCCTGACTTTC.

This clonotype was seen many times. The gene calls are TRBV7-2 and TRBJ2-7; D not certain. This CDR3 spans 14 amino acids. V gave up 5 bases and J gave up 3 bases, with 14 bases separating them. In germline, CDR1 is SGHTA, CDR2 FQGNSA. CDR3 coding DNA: TGTGCCAGCAGCCGAGACCTAGGCCTCTACGAGCAGTACTTC. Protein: CASSRDLGLYEQYF.

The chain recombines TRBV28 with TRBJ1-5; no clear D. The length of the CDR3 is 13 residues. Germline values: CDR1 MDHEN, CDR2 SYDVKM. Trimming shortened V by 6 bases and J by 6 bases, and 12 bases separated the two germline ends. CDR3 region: CASRGIAGQPQHF. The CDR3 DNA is TGTGCCAGCAGGGGCATCGCCGGTCAGCCCCAGCATTTT.

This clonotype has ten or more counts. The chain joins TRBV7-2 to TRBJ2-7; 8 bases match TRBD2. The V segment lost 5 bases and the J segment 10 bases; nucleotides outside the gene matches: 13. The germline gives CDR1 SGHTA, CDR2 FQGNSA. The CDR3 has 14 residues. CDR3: CASSPGLADWVQYF. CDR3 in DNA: TGTGCCAGCAGCCCCGGACTAGCTGATTGGGTTCAGTACTTC.

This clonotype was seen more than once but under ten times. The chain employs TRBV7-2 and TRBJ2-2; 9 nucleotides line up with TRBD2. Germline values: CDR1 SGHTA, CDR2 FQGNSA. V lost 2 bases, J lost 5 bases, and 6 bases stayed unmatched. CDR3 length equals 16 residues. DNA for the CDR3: TGTGCCAGCAGCTTAAGTAGCGGGAGTTGGACCGGGGAGCTGTTTTTT. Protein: CASSLSSGSWTGELFF.

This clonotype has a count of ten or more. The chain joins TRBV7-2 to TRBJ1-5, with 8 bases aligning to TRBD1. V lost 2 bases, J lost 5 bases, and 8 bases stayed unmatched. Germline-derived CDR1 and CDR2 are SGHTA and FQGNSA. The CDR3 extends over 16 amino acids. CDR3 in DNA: TGTGCCAGCAGCTTATCCGACAGGGGAGGTCATCAGCCCCAGCATTTT. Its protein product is CASSLSDRGGHQPQHF.

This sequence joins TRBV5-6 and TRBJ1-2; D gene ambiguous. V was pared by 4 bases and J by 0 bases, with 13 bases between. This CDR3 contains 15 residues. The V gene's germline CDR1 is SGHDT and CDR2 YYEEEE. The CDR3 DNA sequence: TGTGCCAGCAGCGGAGGGCCTCGTACTAACTATGGCTACACCTTC. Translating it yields CASSGGPRTNYGYTF.

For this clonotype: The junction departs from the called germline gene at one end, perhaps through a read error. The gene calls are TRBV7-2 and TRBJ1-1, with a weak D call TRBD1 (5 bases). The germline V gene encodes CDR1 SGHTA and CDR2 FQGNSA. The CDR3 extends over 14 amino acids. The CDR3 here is CANSTRDQGTEAFF. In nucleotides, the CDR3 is TGTGCCAACAGCACCCGGGACCAGGGCACTGAAGCTTTCTTT.

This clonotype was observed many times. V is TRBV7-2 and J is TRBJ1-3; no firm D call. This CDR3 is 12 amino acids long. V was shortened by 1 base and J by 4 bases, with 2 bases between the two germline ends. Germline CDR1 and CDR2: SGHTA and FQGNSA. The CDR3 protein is CASSLEGNTIYF. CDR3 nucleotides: TGTGCCAGCAGCTTAGAAGGAAACACCATATATTTT. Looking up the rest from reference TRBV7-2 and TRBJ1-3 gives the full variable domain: GAGVSQSPSNKVTEKGKDVELRCDPISGHTALYWYRQSLGQGLEFLIYFQGNSAPDKSGLPSDRFSAERTGGSVSTLTIQRTQQEDSAVYLCASSLEGNTIYFGEGSWLTVV.

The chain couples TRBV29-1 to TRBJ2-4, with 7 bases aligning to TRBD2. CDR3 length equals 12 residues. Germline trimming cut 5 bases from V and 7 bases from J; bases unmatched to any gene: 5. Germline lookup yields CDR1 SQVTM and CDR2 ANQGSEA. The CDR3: CSVIGEGNIQYF. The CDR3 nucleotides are TGCAGCGTTATAGGGGAGGGGAACATTCAGTACTTC. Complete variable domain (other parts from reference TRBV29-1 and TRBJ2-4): SAVISQKPSRDICQRGTSLTIQCQVDSQVTMMFWYRQQPGQSLTLIATANQGSEATYESGFVIDKFPISRPNLTFSTLTVSNMSPEDSSIYLCSVIGEGNIQYFGAGTRLSVL.

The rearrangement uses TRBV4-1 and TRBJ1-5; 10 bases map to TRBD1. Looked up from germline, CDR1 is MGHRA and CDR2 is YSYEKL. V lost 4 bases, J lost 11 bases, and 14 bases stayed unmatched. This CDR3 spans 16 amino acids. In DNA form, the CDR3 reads TGCGCCAGCAGCCTGGGGGTCAAGGACAGGGGGGCCGCCCAGCATTTT. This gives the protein CASSLGVKDRGAAQHF.

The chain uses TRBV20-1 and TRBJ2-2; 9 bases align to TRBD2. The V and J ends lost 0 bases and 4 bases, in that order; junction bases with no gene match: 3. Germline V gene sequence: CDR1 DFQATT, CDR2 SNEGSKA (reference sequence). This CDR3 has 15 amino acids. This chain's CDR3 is CSARDRLAVTGELFF. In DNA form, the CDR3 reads TGCAGTGCTAGAGATAGACTAGCGGTCACCGGGGAGCTGTTTTTT.

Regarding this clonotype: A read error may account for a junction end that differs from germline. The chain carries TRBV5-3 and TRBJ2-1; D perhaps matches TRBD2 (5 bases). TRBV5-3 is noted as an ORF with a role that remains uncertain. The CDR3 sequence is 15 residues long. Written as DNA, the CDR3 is TGTGCCAGCAGCTTGGACTCTATCTCCTACAATGAGCAGTTCTTC. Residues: CASSLDSISYNEQFF.

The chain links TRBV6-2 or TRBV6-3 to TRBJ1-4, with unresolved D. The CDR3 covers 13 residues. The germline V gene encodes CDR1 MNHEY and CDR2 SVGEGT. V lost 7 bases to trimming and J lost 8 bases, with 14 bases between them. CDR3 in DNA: TGTGCCAGCACCCAATTCGGAGGGGAAAAACTGTTTTTT. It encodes CASTQFGGEKLFF.

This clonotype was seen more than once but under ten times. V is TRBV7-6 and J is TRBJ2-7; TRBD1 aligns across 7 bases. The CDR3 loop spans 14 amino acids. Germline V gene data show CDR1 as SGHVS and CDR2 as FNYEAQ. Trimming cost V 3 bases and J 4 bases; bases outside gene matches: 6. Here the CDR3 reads CASSLTGLRYEQYF. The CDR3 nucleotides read TGTGCCAGCAGCTTGACAGGGTTAAGGTACGAGCAGTACTTC.

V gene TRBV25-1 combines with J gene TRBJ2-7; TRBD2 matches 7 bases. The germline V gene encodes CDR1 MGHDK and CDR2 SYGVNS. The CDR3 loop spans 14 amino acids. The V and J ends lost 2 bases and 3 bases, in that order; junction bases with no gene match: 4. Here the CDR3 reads CASSEVGGIYEQYF. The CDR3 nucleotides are TGTGCCAGCAGTGAAGTGGGAGGGATCTACGAGCAGTACTTC.

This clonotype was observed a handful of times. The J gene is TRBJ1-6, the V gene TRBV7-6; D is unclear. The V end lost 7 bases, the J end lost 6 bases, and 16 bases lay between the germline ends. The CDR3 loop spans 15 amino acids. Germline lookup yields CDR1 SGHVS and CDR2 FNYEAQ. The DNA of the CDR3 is TGTGCCAGCACCCAGGATGACCGGGCTAATTCACCCCTCCACTTT. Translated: CASTQDDRANSPLHF.

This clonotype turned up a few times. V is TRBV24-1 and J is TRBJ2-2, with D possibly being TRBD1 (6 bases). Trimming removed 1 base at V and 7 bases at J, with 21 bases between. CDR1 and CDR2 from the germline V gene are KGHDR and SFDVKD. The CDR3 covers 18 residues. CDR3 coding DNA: TGTGCCACCAGTGATTTAGTTCCTGGGACACCAAGTGGCGGGGAGCTGTTTTTT. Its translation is CATSDLVPGTPSGGELFF.

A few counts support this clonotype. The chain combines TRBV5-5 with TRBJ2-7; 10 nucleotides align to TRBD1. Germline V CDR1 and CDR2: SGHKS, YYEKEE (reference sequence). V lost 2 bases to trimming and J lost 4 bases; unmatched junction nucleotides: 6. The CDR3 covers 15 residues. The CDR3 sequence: CASSFTGTGAYEQYF. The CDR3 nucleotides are TGTGCCAGCAGCTTTACCGGGACAGGGGCTTACGAGCAGTACTTC.

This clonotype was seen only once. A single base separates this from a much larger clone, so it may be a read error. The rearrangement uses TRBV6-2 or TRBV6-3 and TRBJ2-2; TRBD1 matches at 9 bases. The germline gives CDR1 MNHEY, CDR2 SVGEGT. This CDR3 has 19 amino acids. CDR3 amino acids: CVSSYSNSRTGEDTGELFF. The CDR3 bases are TGTGTCAGCAGTTACTCCAACTCCAGGACAGGGGAGGACACCGGGGAGCTGTTTTTT.

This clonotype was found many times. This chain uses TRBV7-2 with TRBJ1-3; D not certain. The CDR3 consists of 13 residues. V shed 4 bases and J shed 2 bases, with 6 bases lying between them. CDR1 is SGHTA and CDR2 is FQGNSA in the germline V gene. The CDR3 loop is CASSYRTGNTIYF. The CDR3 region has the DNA TGTGCCAGCAGCTACCGTACTGGAAACACCATATATTTT.

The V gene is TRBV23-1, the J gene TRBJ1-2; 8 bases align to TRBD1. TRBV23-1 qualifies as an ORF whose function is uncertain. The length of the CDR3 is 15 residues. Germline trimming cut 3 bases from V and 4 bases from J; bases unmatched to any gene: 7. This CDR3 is CASSQWTGTCYGYTF. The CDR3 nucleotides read TGCGCCAGCAGTCAGTGGACAGGGACGTGCTATGGCTACACCTTC.